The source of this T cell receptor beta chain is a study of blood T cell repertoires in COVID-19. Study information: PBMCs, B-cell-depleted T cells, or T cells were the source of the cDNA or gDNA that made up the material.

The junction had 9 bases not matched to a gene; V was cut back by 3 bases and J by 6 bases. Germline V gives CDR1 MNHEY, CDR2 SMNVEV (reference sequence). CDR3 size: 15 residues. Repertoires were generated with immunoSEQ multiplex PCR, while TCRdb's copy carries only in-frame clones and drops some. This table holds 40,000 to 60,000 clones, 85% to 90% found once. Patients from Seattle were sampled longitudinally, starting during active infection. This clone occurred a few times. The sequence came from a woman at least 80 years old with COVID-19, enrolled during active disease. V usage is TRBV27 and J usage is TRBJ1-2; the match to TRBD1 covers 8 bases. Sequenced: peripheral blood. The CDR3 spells CASSFRQGAVDGYTF. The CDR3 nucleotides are TGTGCCAGCAGTTTTCGGCAGGGGGCTGTGGATGGCTACACCTTC.